This T cell receptor beta chain was identified during a study of blood T cell repertoires in COVID-19. For the study at large: Acute-phase and convalescent COVID-19 samples originated in the United States, Italy and Spain. PBMCs, B-cell-depleted T cells, or T cells were the source of the cDNA or gDNA that made up the material.

Original analysis: Estimation of nucleated cell counts relied on the amplification of reference gene primers. TCRdb's table, derived via immunoSEQ multiplex PCR, lists solely in-frame clones and lacks some. The D gene and trimming were derived from the DNA, and the V and J assignments and clone size from that table. The sample contains around 140,000 clones, around 80% of which appear only once. The junction had 7 bases not matched to a gene; V was cut back by 2 bases and J by 8 bases. This CDR3 contains 15 residues. From germline, CDR1 is ENHRY and CDR2 SYGVKD. The clonotype originates from a man between 65 and 79 years old who had recovered from COVID-19. The chain uses TRBV10-3 and TRBJ2-2; 8 nucleotides agree with TRBD1. The material sequenced was peripheral blood. The CDR3 loop is CAISETDRGGGELFF. The CDR3 DNA reads as TGTGCCATCAGTGAGACCGACAGGGGCGGGGGGGAGCTGTTTTTT.